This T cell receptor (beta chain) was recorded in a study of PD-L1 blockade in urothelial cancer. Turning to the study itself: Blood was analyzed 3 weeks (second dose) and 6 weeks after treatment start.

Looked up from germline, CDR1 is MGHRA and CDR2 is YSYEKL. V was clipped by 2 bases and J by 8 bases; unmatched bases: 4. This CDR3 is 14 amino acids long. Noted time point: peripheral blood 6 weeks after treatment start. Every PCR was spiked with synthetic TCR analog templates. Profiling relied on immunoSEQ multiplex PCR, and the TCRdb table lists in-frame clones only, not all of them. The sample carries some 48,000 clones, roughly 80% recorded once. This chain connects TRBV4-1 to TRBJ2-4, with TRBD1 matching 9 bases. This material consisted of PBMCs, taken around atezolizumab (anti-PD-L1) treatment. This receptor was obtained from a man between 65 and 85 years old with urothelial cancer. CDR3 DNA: TGCGCCAGCAGCCAAAGACAGGGGGGGTACATTCAGTACTTC. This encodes CASSQRQGGYIQYF.